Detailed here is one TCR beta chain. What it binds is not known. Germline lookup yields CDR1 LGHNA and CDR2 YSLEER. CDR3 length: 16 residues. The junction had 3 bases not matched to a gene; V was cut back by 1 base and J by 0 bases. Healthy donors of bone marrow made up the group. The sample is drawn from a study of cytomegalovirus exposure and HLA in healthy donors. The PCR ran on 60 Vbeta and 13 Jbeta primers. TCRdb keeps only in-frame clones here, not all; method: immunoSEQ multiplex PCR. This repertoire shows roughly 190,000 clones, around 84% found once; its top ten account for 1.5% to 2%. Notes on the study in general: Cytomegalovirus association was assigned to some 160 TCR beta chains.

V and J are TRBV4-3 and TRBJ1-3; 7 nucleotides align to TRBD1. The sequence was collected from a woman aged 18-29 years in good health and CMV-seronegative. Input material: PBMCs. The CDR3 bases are TGCGCCAGCAGCCAAGGTAACAGGGGCTCTGGAAACACCATATATTTT. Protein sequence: CASSQGNRGSGNTIYF.